This T cell receptor beta chain was retrieved from a study of blood T cells in healthy people across ages. At the level of the study: About one barcoded beta molecule per two T cells came from capture by template switching. Study results and limitations: Observed TCR beta diversity per million T cells went down as age went up. This fall followed a roughly linear course with age.

Comments on this clonotype: The antigen is undetermined.

Isolation yielded PBMCs, at least 6 million per sample, in every case. The CDR3 length is 17 residues. The ends lost 1 base at V and 3 bases at J; junction bases unmatched: 12. CDR1 LGHNA and CDR2 YNFKEQ come from the germline V gene. The use of a sample-barcoded 5' primer and a J-beta primer mix characterized a second PCR of roughly 6 to 11 cycles. TCRdb called the 5' RACE reads again in MiXCR, with one record for every CDR3 protein. The sample includes some 1.4 million distinct CDR3 sequences, around 39% of them seen just once. The rearrangement links TRBV4-2 to TRBJ2-7; 7 nucleotides line up with TRBD2. The sequenced material came from blood. This receptor was taken from a woman younger than 30 in good health. The CDR3 protein is CASSQGDRDYIFYEQYF. DNA for the CDR3: TGTGCCAGCAGCCAAGGGGACCGGGACTACATATTCTACGAGCAGTACTTC.